A single sample is the source of the 7 T cell receptor beta chains below, sequenced in a study of T cells in Graves' hyperthyroidism and ophthalmopathy. Amplification yielded TCR beta CDR3 regions, with RNA transcripts as the source. HTBI primers drove first-round RT-PCR of the TCR CDR3. MiXCR, applied by TCRdb to the multiplex PCR reads, yields one record per CDR3 protein. There are fewer than 450,000 distinct CDR3 sequences in the sample; 17% occur only once, and more than 30% lies in the top ten. The sequenced material came from blood. These receptors were taken from a woman aged 25 to 39 with Graves' hyperthyroidism that later progressed to Graves' ophthalmopathy.

V is TRBV6-1 and J is TRBJ1-1, with TRBD1 matching 7 bases. CDR1 and CDR2 from the germline V gene are MNHNS and SASEGT. Losses at the gene ends were 9 bases for V and 6 bases for J; bases not matched to a gene: 19. The CDR3 is 16 amino acids. CDR3 sequence (DNA): TGTGCCAGTCTGAACAGGGGTTCGGGCGCCGCAGCTGAAGCTTTCTTT. It yields the protein CASLNRGSGAAAEAFF.

This clonotype was seen repeatedly, ten times or more. V and J are TRBV5-1 and TRBJ2-7; D unclear. CDR3 length equals 11 residues. V shed 1 base and J shed 5 bases, with 4 bases lying between them. Per the germline V gene, CDR1 is SGHRS and CDR2 is YFSETQ. The DNA for the CDR3 is TGCGCCAGCAGCTTGCTCGACGAGCAGTACTTC. It yields the protein CASSLLDEQYF. The whole variable domain, remainder taken from reference TRBV5-1 and TRBJ2-7, is KAGVTQTPRYLIKTRGQQVTLSCSPISGHRSVSWYQQTPGQGLQFLFEYFSETQRNKGNFPGRFSGRQFSNSRSEMNVSTLELGDSALYLCASSLLDEQYFGPGTRLTVT.

There are a few counts of this clonotype. The genes are TRBV28 and TRBJ2-1; TRBD2 might be the D (6 bases). The V end was cut by 6 bases, the J end by 8 bases, with 26 bases between. This CDR3 comprises 17 residues. Per germline, CDR1 MDHEN and CDR2 SYDVKM. CDR3 in amino acids: CASRPGDGGTEVHEQFF. Here the CDR3 DNA reads TGTGCCAGCAGGCCGGGGGACGGCGGGACCGAAGTGCATGAGCAGTTCTTC.

This clonotype was seen a handful of times. V usage is TRBV27 and J usage is TRBJ2-7; possibly TRBD1 for D (5 bases). V was trimmed by 2 bases and J by 0 bases, leaving 11 bases between them. The CDR3 covers 15 residues. CDR1 and CDR2 from the germline V gene are MNHEY and SMNVEV (reference sequence). The CDR3 reads CASSLRGHSSYEQYF. As DNA, the CDR3 is TGTGCCAGCAGTTTAAGAGGACATAGCTCCTACGAGCAGTACTTC.

This clonotype was found many times. The chain uses TRBV18 and TRBJ2-5; TRBD2 is a possible D gene (5 bases). The V gene lost 7 bases and the J gene lost 5 bases, with 11 bases spanning the gap. The CDR3 contains 12 residues. From germline, CDR1 is KGHSH and CDR2 LQKENI. CDR3 sequence (DNA): TGTGCCAGCTTCGACCCGGGGGAGACCCAGTACTTC. This translates into CASFDPGETQYF.

This clonotype showed up many times. V and J are TRBV11-2 and TRBJ2-2, with TRBD2 identical over 8 bases. CDR3 size: 17 residues. The J segment lost 6 bases and the V segment lost 5 bases, leaving 14 bases of the junction unmatched. CDR1 and CDR2 (germline): SGHAT, FQNNGV. CDR3 in amino acids: CASSPTVWGGGPGELFF. The CDR3 DNA reads as TGTGCCAGCAGCCCCACGGTCTGGGGCGGGGGGCCCGGGGAGCTGTTTTTT.

There are many counts of this clonotype. The chain has TRBV4-1 and TRBJ1-3; D not resolved. CDR3 length: 15 residues. The V end was cut by 1 base, the J end by 4 bases, with 11 bases between. Looked up from germline, CDR1 is MGHRA and CDR2 is YSYEKL. The CDR3 region is CASSQGENAGNTIYF. The CDR3 bases are TGCGCCAGCAGCCAAGGAGAGAACGCAGGAAACACCATATATTTT.